The 15 T cell receptor beta chains below were found in one sample sequenced in a study of tumor-infiltrating lymphocytes in primary liver carcinoma. RNA isolated from unsorted whole blood supplied the blood RNA, with germline DNA also extracted. Starting from 500 ng of total RNA, TCR beta cDNA was produced with a primer in the constant region. Researchers made the TCR beta libraries by running three nested multiplex PCR rounds with slightly modified ARM-PCR. Researchers ran the first two PCR rounds for 10 cycles each with TRBV1-TRBV30 forward primers and a C-beta reverse primer. TCRdb reprocessed the multiplex PCR reads with MiXCR, giving one entry per CDR3 protein. The sample lists approximately 300,000 distinct CDR3 sequences, about 62% occurring once. Sequenced sample: peripheral blood. The origin of the receptors is a man aged 35 to 55 with primary liver carcinoma and hepatitis B virus infection.

As regards this clonotype: This sequence may be a read error, since a much larger clone differs from it by one base. The chain recombines TRBV5-1 with TRBJ2-3, with D unclear. The germline gives CDR1 SGHRS, CDR2 YFSETQ. This CDR3 comprises 13 residues. Here the CDR3 DNA reads TGCGCCAGCAGCTTGATGGGCATAGATACGCAGTGTTTT. Its translation is CASSLMGIDTQCF. The whole variable domain, remainder taken from reference TRBV5-1 and TRBJ2-3, is KAGVTQTPRYLIKTRGQQVTLSCSPISGHRSVSWYQQTPGQGLQFLFEYFSETQRNKGNFPGRFSGRQFSNSRSEMNVSTLELGDSALYLCASSLMGIDTQCFGPGTRLTVL.

The rearrangement uses TRBV6-1 and TRBJ2-7; TRBD2 might be the D (5 bases). CDR1 is MNHNS and CDR2 is SASEGT in the germline V gene. This CDR3 spans 10 amino acids. CDR3 bases: TGTACCGGAGGTCGGCACGAGCAGTACTTC. This codes for CTGGRHEQYF.

This clonotype was seen many times. The rearrangement links TRBV6-5 to TRBJ1-6; 10 bases map to TRBD1. The V and J ends lost 0 bases and 9 bases, in that order; junction bases with no gene match: 2. CDR3 length: 15 residues. The germline V gene encodes CDR1 MNHEY and CDR2 SVGAGI. CDR3 protein: CASSYSGQGTSPLHF. The CDR3 nucleotides are TGTGCCAGCAGTTACTCGGGACAGGGGACTTCACCCCTCCACTTT.

As regards this clonotype: This is likely a read error, given that the CDR3 carries no conserved phenylalanine or tryptophan at its end. J is TRBJ1-1 and V is TRBV29-1; 10 bases are shared with TRBD1. The V gene end was trimmed by 5 bases and the J gene end by 4 bases; junction bases not matched to a gene: 10. CDR3 length: 15 residues. The germline V gene has CDR1 SQVTM and CDR2 ANQGSEA. CDR3 loop: CSVSGRDRGGTEAFY. CDR3 DNA: TGCAGCGTTTCTGGCCGGGACAGGGGTGGCACTGAAGCTTTCTAT.

As regards this clonotype: A much more abundant neighbour one base away suggests this may be a read error. The V and J genes are TRBV4-1 and TRBJ1-1, with D unclear. Germline CDR1 is MGHRA and CDR2 is YSYEKL. The CDR3 sequence is 13 residues long. In DNA, the CDR3 is TGCGCCAGCAACCAAGAGGGTTGGACTGAAGCTTTCTTT. This encodes CASNQEGWTEAFF.

Details on this clonotype: A clone one base away is much larger, so this may be a read error. The V call is TRBV6-5, the J call TRBJ2-1, with 10 bases identical to TRBD2. Germline CDR1 MNHEY, CDR2 SVGAGI. The CDR3 is 16 amino acids. The DNA of the CDR3 is TGTGCCAGCACGGCCGGAGTACTAGCGGGATCCTATGAGCAGTCCTTC. Translated, it gives CASTAGVLAGSYEQSF.

This clonotype was counted at least ten times. The CDR3 DNA reads as TGTGCCAGCAGTTACGCGGCAGGGGGAAGTCAGCCCCAGCATTTT. It yields the protein CASSYAAGGSQPQHF. The genes are TRBV6-2 or TRBV6-3 and TRBJ1-5; 7 positions agree with TRBD1. Trimming cost V 2 bases and J 6 bases; bases outside gene matches: 7. The CDR3 covers 15 residues. CDR1 is MNHEY and CDR2 is SVGEGT in the germline V gene.

The chain employs TRBV28 and TRBJ2-6; no definite D call. This CDR3 has 14 residues. The V gene lost 5 bases and the J gene lost 2 bases, with 7 bases spanning the gap. Germline assignment: CDR1 MDHEN and CDR2 SYDVKM. This CDR3 reads CASSAYTGANVLTF. The CDR3 region has the DNA TGTGCCAGCAGTGCGTATACTGGGGCCAACGTCCTGACTTTC.

This clonotype has just one count. A read error may produce the germline difference seen at one junction end. V gene TRBV12-3 or TRBV12-4 combines with J gene TRBJ2-2; D unresolved. The CDR3 sequence is 13 residues long. CDR3 amino acids: CASSLLGTEELFF. The CDR3 DNA is TGTGCCAGCAGTTTGCTCGGAACCGAGGAGCTGTTTTTT.

On this clonotype itself: This may be a read error, as it is one base from a much larger clone. The gene calls are TRBV29-1 and TRBJ2-7, with D hard to call. With 0 bases removed from V and 2 bases from J, the gap between germline ends came to 14 bases. Germline assignment: CDR1 SQVTM and CDR2 ANQGSEA. The CDR3 is 15 amino acids. In DNA, the CDR3 is TGCAGCGTTGAAGAAGAAGGGAAACACCCCTACGAGCAGTACTTC. Translated: CSVEEEGKHPYEQYF.

Notes on this clonotype: Just one base apart from a much larger clone, this may be a read error. The J gene is TRBJ2-5, the V gene TRBV12-3 or TRBV12-4; 10 bases match TRBD2. The CDR3 is made up of 17 amino acids. V shed 7 bases and J 5 bases; nucleotides not matched to a gene: 16. CDR3 DNA sequence: TGTGCCAGCAATTTGGGTGCTAGCGGGAGAATTTGGGAGACCCAGTACTTC. Translating it yields CASNLGASGRIWETQYF.

Remarks on this clonotype: Without the conserved terminal phenylalanine or tryptophan, this CDR3 likely stems from a read error. The chain employs TRBV7-9 and TRBJ2-1, with D hard to call. CDR1 SEHNR and CDR2 FQNEAQ come from the germline V gene (reference sequence). CDR3 length: 15 residues. The V gene lost 3 bases and the J gene lost 0 bases, with 9 bases spanning the gap. The CDR3 spells CASSFRQYSYNEQFL. The CDR3 DNA follows: TGTGCCAGCAGCTTTCGGCAGTACTCCTACAATGAGCAGTTCCTC.

Only one count was recorded for this clonotype. One base away lies a much larger clone, so this may be a sequencing read error. The chain has TRBV6-6 and TRBJ2-5; no firm D call. V lost 5 bases and J lost 5, with 15 bases in between. The CDR3 is 14 amino acids. Germline V gives CDR1 MNHNY, CDR2 SVGAGI (reference sequence). CDR3 loop: CASSARSARETQYF. The CDR3, as DNA: TGTGCCAGCAGTGCTCGGTCTGCTAGGGAGACCCAGTACTTC.

In this sample, this clonotype turned up many times. The chain joins TRBV2 to TRBJ2-1, with 7 bases matching TRBD1. Unmatched junction bases numbered 11, after V lost 6 bases and J lost 12 bases. The CDR3 length is 13 residues. CDR1 is SNHLY, CDR2 FYNNEI, per germline. CDR3 loop: CASRTGQAGGQFF. The CDR3 DNA sequence: TGTGCCAGCAGGACAGGGCAAGCAGGAGGGCAGTTCTTC.

Turning to this clonotype: A read error may explain this, as a much larger clone is one base away. The chain links TRBV4-2 to TRBJ2-2, with D possibly being TRBD1 or TRBD2 (5 bases each). This CDR3 has 15 residues. Germline V gene data show CDR1 as LGHNA and CDR2 as YNFKEQ. Trimming removed 3 bases at V and 6 bases at J, with 14 bases between. The CDR3 nucleotides are TGTGCCAGCAGCCAGGAAGGGACCGCCTCCGGGGAGCTGTTTTTT. It translates to CASSQEGTASGELFF.